This T cell receptor (beta chain) was obtained from a study of CD8 T cells in Susac syndrome. After extraction with the RNeasy kit, roughly 0.5 to 1 ug of the RNA was reverse transcribed using random hexamers. TCRdb ran MiXCR on the immunoSEQ multiplex PCR reads and lists one entry per CDR3 protein. The repertoire holds roughly 140,000 distinct CDR3 sequences, with about 94% as singletons. Germline V lookup: CDR1 SGHAT, CDR2 FQNNGV. The V and J ends lost 1 base and 9 bases respectively, with 18 bases between them. This CDR3 has 15 amino acids. The TCR sequence derives from a human donor with Susac syndrome. This chain uses TRBV11-2 with TRBJ2-5; a weak D match, TRBD2 (5 bases). Sequencing used CD4+ T cells from PBMCs. The CDR3 region has the DNA TGTGCCAGCAGCTTAGGAGGCGGGCAGTCAATGGCCCAGTACTTC. It is translated as CASSLGGGQSMAQYF.